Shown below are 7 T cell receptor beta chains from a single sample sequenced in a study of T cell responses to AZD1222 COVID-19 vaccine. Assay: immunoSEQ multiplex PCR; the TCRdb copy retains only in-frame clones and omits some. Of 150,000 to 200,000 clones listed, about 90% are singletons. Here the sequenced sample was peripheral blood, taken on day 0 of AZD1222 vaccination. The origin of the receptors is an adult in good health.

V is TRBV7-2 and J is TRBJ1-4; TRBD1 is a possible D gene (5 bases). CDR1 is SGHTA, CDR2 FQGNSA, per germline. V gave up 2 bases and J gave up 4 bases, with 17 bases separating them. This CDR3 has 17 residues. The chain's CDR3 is CASSLMELRQGNEKLFF. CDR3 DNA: TGTGCCAGCAGCTTAATGGAGTTGCGTCAGGGTAATGAAAAACTGTTTTTT.

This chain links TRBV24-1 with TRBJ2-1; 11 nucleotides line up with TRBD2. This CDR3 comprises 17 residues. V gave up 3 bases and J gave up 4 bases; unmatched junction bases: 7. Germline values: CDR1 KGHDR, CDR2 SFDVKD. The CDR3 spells CATSDPAGTSGYNEQFF. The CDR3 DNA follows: TGTGCCACCAGTGATCCAGCCGGGACTAGCGGATACAATGAGCAGTTCTTC.

The CDR3 bases are TGTGCCAGCAGTTCGAGGACTAGCGGGCGGCACAATGAGCAGTTCTTC. Translating it yields CASSSRTSGRHNEQFF. V is TRBV27 and J is TRBJ2-1, with 11 bases lining up with TRBD2. The CDR3 is 16 residues long. CDR1 is MNHEY, CDR2 SMNVEV, per germline (reference sequence). Germline trimming cut 4 bases from V and 5 bases from J; bases unmatched to any gene: 7.

This CDR3 is CASTAGGEQFF. In DNA, the CDR3 is TGTGCCAGCACCGCAGGAGGGGAGCAGTTCTTC. The gene calls are TRBV6-5 and TRBJ2-1; possible D gene TRBD2, 6 bases. The V end lost 7 bases, the J end lost 10 bases, and 11 bases lay between the germline ends. Germline assignment: CDR1 MNHEY and CDR2 SVGAGI. The CDR3 loop spans 11 amino acids.

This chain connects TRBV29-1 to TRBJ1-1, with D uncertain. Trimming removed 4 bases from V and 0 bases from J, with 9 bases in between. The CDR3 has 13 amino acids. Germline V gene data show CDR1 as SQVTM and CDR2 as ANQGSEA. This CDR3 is CSVVRGLNTEAFF. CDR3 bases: TGCAGCGTTGTCCGAGGACTGAACACTGAAGCTTTCTTT.

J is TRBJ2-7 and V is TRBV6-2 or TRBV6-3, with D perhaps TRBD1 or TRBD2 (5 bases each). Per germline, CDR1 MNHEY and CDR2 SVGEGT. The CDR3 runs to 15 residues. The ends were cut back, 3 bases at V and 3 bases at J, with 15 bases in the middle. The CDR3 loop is CASSYYEGLDYEQYF. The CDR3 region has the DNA TGTGCCAGCAGTTATTACGAGGGGCTCGACTACGAGCAGTACTTC.

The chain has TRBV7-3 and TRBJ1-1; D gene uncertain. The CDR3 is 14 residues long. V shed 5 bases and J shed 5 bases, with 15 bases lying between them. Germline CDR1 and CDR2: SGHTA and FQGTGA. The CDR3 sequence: CASSPRASSTEAFF. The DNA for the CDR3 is TGTGCCAGCAGCCCCCGGGCCAGCTCTACTGAAGCTTTCTTT. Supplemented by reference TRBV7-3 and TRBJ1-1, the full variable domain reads GAGVSQTPSNKVTEKGKYVELRCDPISGHTALYWYRQSLGQGPEFLIYFQGTGAADDSGLPNDRFFAVRPEGSVSTLKIQRTERGDSAVYLCASSPRASSTEAFFGQGTRLTVV.